The rows below give T cell receptor beta chains drawn from one sample of a study of shared clonotypes between healthy human individuals. This table comes from immunoSEQ multiplex PCR, and its TCRdb copy is limited to in-frame clones, with some not included. The sample lists about 1.5 million clones, roughly 96% seen once, with 0.95% to 1.5% in the top ten. The sequenced material came from naive CD4+ T cells sorted from blood. The receptors stem from a man aged 30 to 45 in good health. Both conserved end residues are part of each CDR3. A D gene is named only where the DNA matches it firmly. Only some rows state a clone size, as once, few, many or a class for expanded clones.

D	size	V	J	DNA	CDR3
TRBD1	.	TRBV29-1	TRBJ1-1	TGCAGCGTTGAAGATCATCCCCGGGACAGGTGGGGTACTGAAGCTTTCTTT	CSVEDHPRDRWGTEAFF
.	.	TRBV5-1	TRBJ2-7	TGCGCCAGCAGCTTGTCGGGGAGAAGAGTCGACGAGCAGTACTTC	CASSLSGRRVDEQYF
.	.	TRBV28	TRBJ2-7	TGTGCCAGCAGTTTTTGGGGGGCACGGTCCTACGAGCAGTACTTC	CASSFWGARSYEQYF
TRBD2	.	TRBV7-2	TRBJ2-7	TGTGCCAGCAGCCCCCTAGCGGCGAGCTCCTACGAGCAGTACTTC	CASSPLAASSYEQYF
TRBD1	.	TRBV7-9	TRBJ2-2	TGTGCCAGCAGCTGGAAGGACAGGGTCACCGGGGAGCTGTTTTTT	CASSWKDRVTGELFF
.	.	TRBV5-8	TRBJ1-2	TGTGCCAGCAGCTTGGAGGGACTCCCTAACTATGGCTACACCTTC	CASSLEGLPNYGYTF
.	.	TRBV6-1	TRBJ2-7	TGTGCCAGCTGGGGGAGCCACGAGCAGTACTTC	CASWGSHEQYF
.	.	TRBV6-5	TRBJ2-5	TGTGCCAGCAGCCAACCCGGGGACCGGGAGACCCAGTACTTC	CASSQPGDRETQYF
.	.	TRBV6-1	TRBJ1-4	TGTGCCAGCAGTGAAGCCTGGGGGCGCGAAAAACTGTTTTTT	CASSEAWGREKLFF
TRBD1	once	TRBV19	TRBJ1-5	TGTGCCAGTAGACCGGGACAGGTCAATCAGCCCCAGCATTTT	CASRPGQVNQPQHF
TRBD2	.	TRBV6-5	TRBJ2-7	TGTGCCAGCCAGGGCGGGGGGAGTACTTACGAGCAGTACTTC	CASQGGGSTYEQYF
.	.	TRBV28	TRBJ2-7	TGTGCCAGCAGTTTATGGGGGTTCGGGTACGAGCAGTACTTC	CASSLWGFGYEQYF
TRBD2	.	TRBV9	TRBJ2-1	TGTGCCAGCAGCGTAGCCCTAGCGGGAGGGCAGTACAATGAGCAGTTCTTC	CASSVALAGGQYNEQFF
.	.	TRBV28	TRBJ2-7	TGTGCCAGCACCCCAGGGGTATACGAGCAGTACTTC	CASTPGVYEQYF
TRBD1	.	TRBV15	TRBJ1-5	TGTGCCACCACCCAGACAGGGCGGGTAAATCAGCCCCAGCATTTT	CATTQTGRVNQPQHF
TRBD2	once	TRBV9	TRBJ2-1	TGTGCCAGCAGCGTAGAGGTCGGAGCGGGAGGTCGCAATGAGCAGTTCTTC	CASSVEVGAGGRNEQFF
.	.	TRBV29-1	TRBJ2-7	TGCAGCGTTGATCCAGGGGCAGGCTACGAGCAGTACTTC	CSVDPGAGYEQYF
TRBD2	.	TRBV6-1	TRBJ2-1	TGTGCCAGCAGGCCAACTAGCGGGAGGGCTAATGAGCAGTTCTTC	CASRPTSGRANEQFF
.	.	TRBV27	TRBJ1-5	TGTGCCAGCAGGGAGTCCCTCGGGGCCCGAGGTGGTCAGCCCCAGCATTTT	CASRESLGARGGQPQHF
.	.	TRBV5-1	TRBJ2-5	TGCGCCAGCAGCTTGGTGCCCTTGGCAGGGGCGCAACAAGAGACCCAGTACTTC	CASSLVPLAGAQQETQYF
TRBD2	few	TRBV28	TRBJ2-3	TGTGCCAGCAGCCTTATAGCGGGTCGGTTCACAGATACGCAGTATTTT	CASSLIAGRFTDTQYF
.	.	TRBV5-4	TRBJ2-7	TGTGCCAGCAGCTTGGACCCGATCGGGACAAACTACGAGCAGTACTTC	CASSLDPIGTNYEQYF
.	.	TRBV18	TRBJ1-5	TGTGCCAGCTCACTTAGCGGGAGCAATCAGCCCCAGCATTTT	CASSLSGSNQPQHF
.	.	TRBV7-9	TRBJ2-2	TGTGCCAGCAGCTTAGCAGGTGGCAGGGGAGGCACCGGGGAGCTGTTTTTT	CASSLAGGRGGTGELFF
.	.	TRBV7-6	TRBJ2-5	TGTGCCAGCAGCTTTCTCCCAGTGGGAGGAGAGACCCAGTACTTC	CASSFLPVGGETQYF
TRBD2	.	TRBV27	TRBJ2-1	TGTGCCAGCAGTTTACCCGGACTAGCGGGGAACAATGAGCAGTTCTTC	CASSLPGLAGNNEQFF
TRBD2	.	TRBV6-1	TRBJ2-7	TGTGCCAGCCGTCTAGCGGGAGCTTACGAGCAGTACTTC	CASRLAGAYEQYF
.	.	TRBV4-2	TRBJ1-2	TGTGCCAGCAGCCAAGGGACAACCAACTATGGCTACACCTTC	CASSQGTTNYGYTF
.	once	TRBV11-3	TRBJ1-1	TGTGCCAGCAGCTTAGATATGTACACTGAAGCTTTCTTT	CASSLDMYTEAFF
.	.	TRBV11-2	TRBJ2-5	TGTGCCAGCAGCCCCTCGAGGGAGACCCAGTACTTC	CASSPSRETQYF
TRBD2	.	TRBV9	TRBJ2-3	TGTGCCAGCAGCGTAGGCGTAGCGGGGGTAGATACGCAGTATTTT	CASSVGVAGVDTQYF
.	.	TRBV10-3	TRBJ2-5	TGTGCCATCAGTGAGTCAGGGGCCTCCTTTCAGACCCAGTACTTC	CAISESGASFQTQYF
.	.	TRBV6-1	TRBJ1-5	TGTGCCAGCAGTGAACCCCCCCGGGCCTATAGCAATCAGCCCCAGCATTTT	CASSEPPRAYSNQPQHF
TRBD1	.	TRBV28	TRBJ2-7	TGTGCCAGCAGTATAAGGGGACAGGGGCGCTACGAGCAGTACTTC	CASSIRGQGRYEQYF
TRBD2	.	TRBV28	TRBJ2-7	TGTGCCAGCAGTTCCGGGACTAGAAGAGGTATCGAGCAGTACTTC	CASSSGTRRGIEQYF
.	.	TRBV28	TRBJ1-1	TGTGCCAGCAGTATTCCCCGAGGGAGAGACACTGAAGCTTTCTTT	CASSIPRGRDTEAFF
.	.	TRBV18	TRBJ2-3	TGTGCCAGCTCATCGACCCGCACAGATACGCAGTATTTT	CASSSTRTDTQYF
.	once	TRBV7-8	TRBJ2-7	TGTGCCAGCAGCTACAGGACAGAAGAATACGAGCAGTACTTC	CASSYRTEEYEQYF
TRBD2	.	TRBV11-2	TRBJ2-2	TGTGCCAGCAGCCCTAGACTAGCGGTGAACACCGGGGAGCTGTTTTTT	CASSPRLAVNTGELFF
TRBD2	.	TRBV11-2	TRBJ2-7	TGTGCCAGCAGCTTGACCTCTGCGGGAGCTTTCTACGAGCAGTACTTC	CASSLTSAGAFYEQYF
.	.	TRBV29-1	TRBJ1-3	TGCAGCGTTGAATTTGCCGCTAGGGACACCATATATTTT	CSVEFAARDTIYF
TRBD2	.	TRBV5-4	TRBJ2-1	TGTGCCAGCAGCACGAAAGCGGGAGCCGCATACAATGAGCAGTTCTTC	CASSTKAGAAYNEQFF
TRBD2	.	TRBV7-6	TRBJ2-7	TGTGCCAGCAGCTCATTAGCGGGAGGGCCGTCTTACGAGCAGTACTTC	CASSSLAGGPSYEQYF
TRBD1	.	TRBV5-1	TRBJ2-2	TGCGCCAGCAGCTTTGGGACAGGGAGGACCGGGGAGCTGTTTTTT	CASSFGTGRTGELFF
.	.	TRBV2	TRBJ2-5	TGTGCCAGCAGTGGACAGACGCAAGAGACCCAGTACTTC	CASSGQTQETQYF
.	.	TRBV7-6	TRBJ1-2	TGTGCCAGCAGCTTATATGAGGACTCGGGCTATGGCTACACCTTC	CASSLYEDSGYGYTF
.	few	TRBV28	TRBJ1-5	TGTGCCAGCAGTTTAGGGGCAGGGGTGCGCAATCAGCCCCAGCATTTT	CASSLGAGVRNQPQHF
.	.	TRBV7-9	TRBJ2-7	TGTGCCAGCAGCCCAAGTTGGCAGGGTTCCCGCTACGAGCAGTACTTC	CASSPSWQGSRYEQYF
.	.	TRBV5-1	TRBJ2-1	TGCGCCAGCAGCTTCGGGCAGGGCAATGAGCAGTTCTTC	CASSFGQGNEQFF
TRBD2	.	TRBV7-2	TRBJ2-3	TGTGCCAGCAGCTTCCGCGGGAGAGGGGTTTGGGATACGCAGTATTTT	CASSFRGRGVWDTQYF
.	once	TRBV30	TRBJ1-1	TGTGCCTGGAAATGGGGCAGGGAAAACACTGAAGCTTTCTTT	CAWKWGRENTEAFF
TRBD2	.	TRBV2	TRBJ2-7	TGTGCCAGCAGTACCAGGACTAGCGGGAGCAACGAGCAGTACTTC	CASSTRTSGSNEQYF
.	.	TRBV18	TRBJ1-1	TGTGCCAGCTCACCACTTGGGGGAAGTGCCATGAACACTGAAGCTTTCTTT	CASSPLGGSAMNTEAFF
TRBD1	.	TRBV2	TRBJ2-3	TGTGCCAGCAGGGGACAGGGGGTGCCAGATACGCAGTATTTT	CASRGQGVPDTQYF
TRBD1	.	TRBV28	TRBJ2-4	TGTGCCAGCAGGACGGGACAGCCCAAAAACATTCAGTACTTC	CASRTGQPKNIQYF